The clone carrying this T cell receptor beta chain was counted ten times or more. Its antigen remains unknown. The data originate from a study of T cell repertoires in cytomegalovirus infection. Study as a whole: Public TCR beta signatures indicated both CMV infection and matching HLA type.

Between the trimmed V and J ends, which lost 5 bases and 6 bases, there was a span of 19 bases. This CDR3 has 15 amino acids. Looked up from germline, CDR1 is MNHNS and CDR2 is SASEGT. Overall study results and limits: Identification of carriers of CMV plus the relevant HLA was performed using cumulative public TCR beta family frequency. Ex vivo, HLA-C-restricted CMV-specific TCR beta clonotypes prevailed over the rest of the response.

MiXCR, applied by TCRdb to the reads, yields one record per CDR3 protein. The sample includes fewer than 550,000 distinct CDR3 sequences, about 11% of them seen just once. The source is a human donor in good health (CMV status not recorded). Some clones in this sample may be carry-over from other donors' samples. The material sequenced was PBMCs. V gene TRBV6-1 combines with J gene TRBJ1-1; weak D call: TRBD1 (6 bases). In DNA form, the CDR3 reads TGTGCCAGCAGTACTGAACAGGGAAGCCCTGCTGAAGCTTTCTTT. Protein: CASSTEQGSPAEAFF.